The rows below give T cell receptor beta chains drawn from one sample of a study of blood T cells in healthy people across ages. TCRdb re-analysed the 5' RACE reads in MiXCR, keeping a single row per CDR3 protein. The table has around 780,000 distinct CDR3 sequences, 45% to 70% seen once. The sample was blood. Every receptor here comes from a man in his forties or fifties in good health. The CDR3 runs from the conserved cysteine through the conserved F or W. Each record gives: clone size, D gene, V gene, J gene, CDR3 DNA, CDR3 protein. The D gene is left open where the match is weak. Part of the rows lack a size; the others show once, few, many or a class for expanded clones.

>once|-|TRBV6-5|TRBJ1-2
TGTGCCAGCAGTTACCGCGGGGGAGGGTATGGCTACACCTTC
CASSYRGGGYGYTF
>few|-|TRBV4-2|TRBJ2-5
TGTGCCAGCAGCCCCCGATCTCGGGGGTTGACAGAGACCCAGTACTTC
CASSPRSRGLTETQYF
>-|-|TRBV27|TRBJ2-1
TGTGCCAGCAGTTTCTCTCGAAGGGATGAGCAGTTCTTC
CASSFSRRDEQFF
>-|TRBD2|TRBV3-1|TRBJ2-1
TGTGCCAGCAGCCCCCCCGGGACTACCTACAATGAGCAGTTCTTC
CASSPPGTTYNEQFF
>few|-|TRBV27|TRBJ2-1
TGTGCCAGCAGTTTATCGGGTTTGATGGGAGGAGGAAATGAGCAGTTCTTC
CASSLSGLMGGGNEQFF
>few|-|TRBV27|TRBJ2-7
TGTGCCAGCAGTCCCACTGTCGGGAGAAACTACGAGCAGTACTTC
CASSPTVGRNYEQYF
>-|-|TRBV12-3/TRBV12-4|TRBJ2-1
TGTGCCAGCAGTATAGGGTTGGCTGAGCAGTTCTTC
CASSIGLAEQFF
>-|TRBD1|TRBV3-1|TRBJ2-7
TGTGCCAGCAGCCAAGACCTCACAGGGGACGAGCAGTACTTC
CASSQDLTGDEQYF
>few|TRBD1|TRBV6-5|TRBJ2-3
TGTGCCAGCAGTACTTACAGGGGGCTGGTTGTCGATACGCAGTATTTT
CASSTYRGLVVDTQYF
>few|TRBD1|TRBV7-9|TRBJ1-2
TGTGCCAGCAGCGGGGGGACAGGGGGTTTCTATGGCTACACCTTC
CASSGGTGGFYGYTF
>-|TRBD1|TRBV5-1|TRBJ2-5
TGCGCCAGCACCCCAGGGGACAGGGGGCAAGAGACCCAGTACTTC
CASTPGDRGQETQYF
>-|-|TRBV20-1|TRBJ2-1
TGCAGTGCTCCAAACTCCATGGGATTTCGGGACAATGAGCAGTTCTTC
CSAPNSMGFRDNEQFF
>-|TRBD2|TRBV27|TRBJ2-5
TGTGCCAGTTCCCGGGGGGAGTATTATCAAGAGACCCAGTACTTC
CASSRGEYYQETQYF
>-|-|TRBV3-1|TRBJ2-7
TGTGCCAGCAGCCAATCGGGACGCGAGCAGTACTTC
CASSQSGREQYF
>few|TRBD1|TRBV4-3|TRBJ2-7
TGCGCCAGCAGCCAGGACGGGACAGGTATATACTCCTACGAGCAGTACTTC
CASSQDGTGIYSYEQYF
>-|-|TRBV10-3|TRBJ2-3
TGTGCCATCAGTGAGTCTGCGGTTATGACAGATACGCAGTATTTT
CAISESAVMTDTQYF
>few|-|TRBV27|TRBJ2-3
TGTGCCAGCAGTTTTCCCACAGATACGCAGTATTTT
CASSFPTDTQYF
>-|-|TRBV7-2|TRBJ2-3
TGTGCCAGCAGCTTAGGGGTGGGGGTAGGAGATACGCAGTATTTT
CASSLGVGVGDTQYF
>-|TRBD2|TRBV9|TRBJ2-1
TGTGCCAGCAGCGTAGGGGCTAGCGGGGGCGATGAGCAGTTCTTC
CASSVGASGGDEQFF
>few|-|TRBV20-1|TRBJ2-5
TGCAGCGCCGGTTCCCAGTACTTC
CSAGSQYF
>-|-|TRBV20-1|TRBJ1-2
TGCAGTGCTAGTCCATACGGCTACACCTTC
CSASPYGYTF
>-|-|TRBV29-1|TRBJ2-6
TGCAGCGTTGTCCCGACCTCTGGGGCCAACGTCCTGACTTTC
CSVVPTSGANVLTF
>-|TRBD1|TRBV7-9|TRBJ2-7
TGTGCCAGCAGCTTAGCTACGACAGGGCCCGAGCAGTACTTC
CASSLATTGPEQYF
>-|-|TRBV20-1|TRBJ2-5
TGCAGTGCCAGGCCCCAGCAAGTACTAGCTTCCGAGACCCAGTACTTC
CSARPQQVLASETQYF
>few|TRBD2|TRBV6-2/TRBV6-3|TRBJ2-7
TGTGCCAGCAGTGAAACTAGCGGGGGCTACGAGCAGTACTTC
CASSETSGGYEQYF
>-|-|TRBV5-1|TRBJ2-3
TGCGCCAGCAGCTTAGGGGAGAGGGAAGATACGCAGTATTTT
CASSLGEREDTQYF
>-|TRBD2|TRBV6-6|TRBJ2-5
TGTGCCAGCAGCCCGGGACTAGGCGGGGGTGAGACCCAGTACTTC
CASSPGLGGGETQYF
>-|-|TRBV2|TRBJ2-5
TGTGCCAGCAATCGGGACATCCAAGAGACCCAGTACTTC
CASNRDIQETQYF
>-|TRBD2|TRBV4-2|TRBJ2-3
TGTGCCAGCAGCCAAGAGCTAGCGGGGGCGAGCACAGATACGCAGTATTTT
CASSQELAGASTDTQYF
>few|-|TRBV5-1|TRBJ2-5
TGCGCCAGCAGTTCATTGGGGAGACAGGCACAAGAGACCCAGTACTTC
CASSSLGRQAQETQYF
>-|-|TRBV21-1|TRBJ2-7
TGTGCCAGCAGCAAAGCGTCCGGGACACAACCGCCCATATTTTTCTACGAGCAGTACTTC
CASSKASGTQPPIFFYEQYF
>few|TRBD1|TRBV20-1|TRBJ1-2
TGCAGTGCTAGAGATCCACAGGGGGCCTTAAGAGGCTACACCTTC
CSARDPQGALRGYTF
>few|-|TRBV25-1|TRBJ1-2
TGTGCCAGCAGTGAATACGGGGGGGCACCTAACTATGGCTACACCTTC
CASSEYGGAPNYGYTF
>once|TRBD2|TRBV20-1|TRBJ2-3
TGCAGTGCTAGATCGGGGGCGGGGGGATCTAGCACAGATACGCAGTATTTT
CSARSGAGGSSTDTQYF
>-|-|TRBV12-3/TRBV12-4|TRBJ2-1
TGTGCCAGCAGTTTAGGTTTCAGTAGGACTATGGGGTATGAGCAGTTCTTC
CASSLGFSRTMGYEQFF
>few|-|TRBV28|TRBJ1-5
TGTGCCAGCAGTGGACAGCCACCTCATCAGCCCCAGCATTTT
CASSGQPPHQPQHF
>-|TRBD1|TRBV15|TRBJ1-4
TGTGCCACCAGCTCGGGACAGGCTATCGGAAAACTGTTTTTT
CATSSGQAIGKLFF